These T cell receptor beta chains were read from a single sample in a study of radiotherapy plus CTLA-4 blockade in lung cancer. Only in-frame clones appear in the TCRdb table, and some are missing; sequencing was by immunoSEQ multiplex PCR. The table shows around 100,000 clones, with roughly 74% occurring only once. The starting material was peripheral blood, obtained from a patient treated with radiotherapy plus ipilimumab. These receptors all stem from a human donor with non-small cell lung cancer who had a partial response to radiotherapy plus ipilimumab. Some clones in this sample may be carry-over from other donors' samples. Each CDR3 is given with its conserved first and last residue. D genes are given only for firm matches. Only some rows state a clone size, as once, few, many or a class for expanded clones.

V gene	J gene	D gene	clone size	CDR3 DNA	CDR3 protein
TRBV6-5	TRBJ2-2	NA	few	TGTGCCAGCAGTTACGGGGTCCTAGGGGCCGGGGAGCTGTTTTTT	CASSYGVLGAGELFF
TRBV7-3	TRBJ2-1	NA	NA	TGTGCCAGCAGCCGCTCAAACGGGAGAAGGGATGAGCAGTTCTTC	CASSRSNGRRDEQFF
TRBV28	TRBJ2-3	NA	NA	TGTGCCAGCAGCTTTGCCAGCGCCACAGATACGCAGTATTTT	CASSFASATDTQYF
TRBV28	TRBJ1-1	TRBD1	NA	TGTGCCAGCAGTACCCCGGGACAGGGAACGAGGGCTTTCTTT	CASSTPGQGTRAFF
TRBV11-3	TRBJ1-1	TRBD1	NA	TGTGCCACGTCGCGGACAGGGAACACTGAAGCTTTCTTT	CATSRTGNTEAFF
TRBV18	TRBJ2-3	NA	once	TGTGCCAGCTCACCAGCGGCAGATACGCAGTATTTT	CASSPAADTQYF
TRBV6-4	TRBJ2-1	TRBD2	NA	TGTGCCAGCAGTAAGACTAGCGGGGAATTGGGAGAGCAGTTCTTC	CASSKTSGELGEQFF
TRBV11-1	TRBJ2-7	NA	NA	TGTGCCAGCAGCTTAGGGGGCGCGGGATCCTACGAGCAGTACTTC	CASSLGGAGSYEQYF
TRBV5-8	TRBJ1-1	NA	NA	TGTGCCAGCAGCTTTCGGACAGTTCCCACTGAAGCTTTCTTT	CASSFRTVPTEAFF
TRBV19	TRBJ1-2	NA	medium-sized	TGTGCCAGTAGTATACGTCTGCGCAGGGCTCTTTCTGGCTACACCTTC	CASSIRLRRALSGYTF
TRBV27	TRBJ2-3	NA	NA	TGTGCCAGCAGTCGTAAATTCACAGATACGCAGTATTTT	CASSRKFTDTQYF
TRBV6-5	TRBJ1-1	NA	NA	TGTGCCAGCACCCAACGGGGCGTAAGGGGGACTGAAGCTTTCTTT	CASTQRGVRGTEAFF
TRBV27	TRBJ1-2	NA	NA	TGTGCCAGCAGCAGGGACACGAACTATGGCTACACCTTC	CASSRDTNYGYTF
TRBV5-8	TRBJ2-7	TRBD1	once	TGTGCCAGCAGCTTACAGGGGGCTTCCTCCTACGAGCAGTACTTC	CASSLQGASSYEQYF
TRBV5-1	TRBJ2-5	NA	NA	TGCGCCAGCAGCTTGGAAATCCCGGGAGAGACCCAGTACTTC	CASSLEIPGETQYF
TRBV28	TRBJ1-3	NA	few	TGTGCCAGCAGTTTACATTCCCAGGGTGATTCTGGAAACACCATATATTTT	CASSLHSQGDSGNTIYF
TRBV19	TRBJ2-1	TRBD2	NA	TGTGCCAGTAGTATGGTGCCTAGCGGGGTTCCCCGGAACAATGAGCAGTTCTTC	CASSMVPSGVPRNNEQFF
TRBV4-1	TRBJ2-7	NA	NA	TGCGCCAGCAGCCAAGATCTATCGGGCAGGGTGTGGGAGCAGTACTTC	CASSQDLSGRVWEQYF
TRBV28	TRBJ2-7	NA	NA	TGTGCCAGCAGGGTCGGACAGACCTACGAGCAGTACTTC	CASRVGQTYEQYF
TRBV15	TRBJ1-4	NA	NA	TGTGCCACCAGCAGAGGCGTGGCCCTAGAACTGTTTTTT	CATSRGVALELFF
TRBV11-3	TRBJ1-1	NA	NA	TGTGCCAGCAGCTTGGCGGGTGAAGCTTTCTTT	CASSLAGEAFF
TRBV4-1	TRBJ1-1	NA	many	TGCGCCAGCAGCCAAGAAATAGGAGTATATGAAGCTTTCTTT	CASSQEIGVYEAFF
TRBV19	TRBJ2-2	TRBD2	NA	TGTGCCAGTAGTATGCTAGCGGGAGGGCCGGTCGGCGGGGAGCTGTTTTTT	CASSMLAGGPVGGELFF
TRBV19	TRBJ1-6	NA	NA	TGTGCCAGTAGTATCCCCTCAGGATCACCCCTCCACTTT	CASSIPSGSPLHF
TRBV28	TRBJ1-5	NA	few	TGTGCCAGCAGTCCTGGGGCGGCGCGGAATCAGCCCCAGCATTTT	CASSPGAARNQPQHF
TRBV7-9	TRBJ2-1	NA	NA	TGTGCCAGCAGCGCCCGACTAGGGTTTGCGAATGAGCAGTTCTTC	CASSARLGFANEQFF
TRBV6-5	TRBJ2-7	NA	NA	TGTGCCAGCAGGATCACGGAGGGTTCCTACGAGCAGTACTTC	CASRITEGSYEQYF
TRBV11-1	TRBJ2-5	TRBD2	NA	TGTGCCAGCAGCTTAGAGTTACGGGGGGGAGAGACCCAGTACTTC	CASSLELRGGETQYF
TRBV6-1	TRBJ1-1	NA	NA	TGTGCCAGCAGCCCACCGGGACATAACCGGGGAGCTTTCTTT	CASSPPGHNRGAFF
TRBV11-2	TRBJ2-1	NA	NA	TGTGCCAGCAGCTTGGGGCCTGAGCAGTTCTTC	CASSLGPEQFF
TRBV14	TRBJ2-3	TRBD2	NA	TGTGCCAGCAGCCGCCGGACTGGGACTAGCGCTAGCACAGATACGCAGTATTTT	CASSRRTGTSASTDTQYF
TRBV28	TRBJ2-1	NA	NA	TGTGCCAGCAGTTTGGCTCTAGATCGTAGTGAGCAGTTCTTC	CASSLALDRSEQFF
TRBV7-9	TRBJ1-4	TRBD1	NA	TGTGCCAGCAGCTTAGATGGGACAGCCCGGAATGAAAAACTGTTTTTT	CASSLDGTARNEKLFF
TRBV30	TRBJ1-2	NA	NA	TGTGCCTGGAACGTAGGAGGCAGCTATGGCTACACCTTC	CAWNVGGSYGYTF
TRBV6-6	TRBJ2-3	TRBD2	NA	TGTGCCAGCAGTTACCTAGCGGGGGGGCAAGATACGCAGTATTTT	CASSYLAGGQDTQYF
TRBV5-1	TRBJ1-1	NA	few	TGCGCCAGCAGCTTAAGGGGGGGCACTGAAGCTTTCTTT	CASSLRGGTEAFF
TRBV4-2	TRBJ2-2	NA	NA	TGTGCCAGCACAGAAAGCGGGCTAAGCACCGGGGAGCTGTTTTTT	CASTESGLSTGELFF
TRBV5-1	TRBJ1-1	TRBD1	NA	TGCGCCAGCAGCGAACAACAGGGGAGTGGGACTGAAGCTTTCTTT	CASSEQQGSGTEAFF
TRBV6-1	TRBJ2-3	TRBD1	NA	TGTGCCAGCAGTGGAACAGGGGGCGATGATACGCAGTATTTT	CASSGTGGDDTQYF
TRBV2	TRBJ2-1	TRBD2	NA	TGTGCCAGCAGTGGAACTAGCGGCACGAGCTCCTACAATGAGCAGTTCTTC	CASSGTSGTSSYNEQFF
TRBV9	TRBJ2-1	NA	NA	TGTGCCAGCAGCGTCGACACTCAGGGCAATGAGCAGTTCTTC	CASSVDTQGNEQFF
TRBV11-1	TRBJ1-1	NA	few	TGTGCCAGCAGCTTACAGGGAGGTACAGTCCGGGCTTTCTTT	CASSLQGGTVRAFF
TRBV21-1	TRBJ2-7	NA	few	TGTGCCAGCAGGGGACTAGCGCCAAGCTCCTACGAGCAGTACTTC	CASRGLAPSSYEQYF
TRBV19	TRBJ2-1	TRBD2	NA	TGTGCCAGTAACCCTAGCGGGGGCATTTACAATGAGCAGTTCTTC	CASNPSGGIYNEQFF
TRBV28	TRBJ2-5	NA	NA	TGTGCCAGCAGTGGGGGGGGGCAAAGGGAGACCCAGTACTTC	CASSGGGQRETQYF
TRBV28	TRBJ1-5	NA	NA	TGTGCCAGCAGTTCCCTGACAGGTAGGAATGAGCCCCAGCATTTT	CASSSLTGRNEPQHF
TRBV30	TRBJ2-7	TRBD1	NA	TGTGCCTGGACAGGGGGCGGCTCCTACGAGCAGTACTTC	CAWTGGGSYEQYF
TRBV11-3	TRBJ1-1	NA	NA	TGTGCCAGCAGCCCCCCCCCTGGGGGCCCTAACACTGAAGCTTTCTTT	CASSPPPGGPNTEAFF
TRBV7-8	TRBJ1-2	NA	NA	TGTGCCAGCAGCTTAGTCTTATCAGGAAACTATGGCTACACCTTC	CASSLVLSGNYGYTF